The present entry profiles one TCR beta chain with its context. These data belong to a study of identical twins. Between the trimmed V and J ends, which lost 5 bases and 7 bases, there was a span of 30 bases. The CDR3 covers 19 residues. TCRdb recomputed calls from the 5' RACE reads with MiXCR, one row per CDR3 protein. The table lists about 520,000 distinct CDR3 sequences, about 20% of them singletons. This same sample was also taken into another study, of T cells expressing NK-cell markers. According to that study: Dominant NKG2C+ clonotypes made up roughly 1.0-7.0% of CD8+ T cells in about six donors.

The gene calls are TRBV12-3 or TRBV12-4 and TRBJ2-4, with D possibly called TRBD1 or TRBD2 (5 bases each). The TCR sequence derives from a young woman in good health. The source material was CD4+ T cells sorted from blood. The CDR3 region is CASSPPMGLWDAKGNIQYF. DNA of the CDR3: TGTGCCAGCAGTCCCCCCATGGGTTTATGGGACGCCAAAGGGAACATTCAGTACTTC.